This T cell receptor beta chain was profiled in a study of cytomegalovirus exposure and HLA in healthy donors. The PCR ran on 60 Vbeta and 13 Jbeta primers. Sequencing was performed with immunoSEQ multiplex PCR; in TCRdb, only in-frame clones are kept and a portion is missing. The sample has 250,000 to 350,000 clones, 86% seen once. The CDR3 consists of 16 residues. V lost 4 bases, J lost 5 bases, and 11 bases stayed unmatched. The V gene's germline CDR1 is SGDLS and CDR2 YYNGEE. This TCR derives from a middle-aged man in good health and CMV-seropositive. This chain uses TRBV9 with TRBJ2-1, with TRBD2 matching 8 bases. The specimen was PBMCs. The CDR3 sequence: CASSFGGGVSNNEQFF. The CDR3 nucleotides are TGTGCCAGCAGCTTCGGGGGGGGAGTAAGCAACAATGAGCAGTTCTTC.